Shown below are 5 T cell receptor beta chains from a single sample sequenced in a study of shared clonotypes between healthy human individuals. Clones were sequenced by immunoSEQ multiplex PCR, and TCRdb holds only the in-frame ones, with some missing. Here the sample spans a few million clones, approximately 93% being singletons. The sample was naive CD4+ T cells from PBMCs. As for subset: CD45RA+ positively selected. The receptor source for this set is a man younger than 30 in good health. Some clones in this sample may be carry-over from other donors' samples.

The V call is TRBV5-1, the J call TRBJ2-7, with TRBD2 as a possible D gene (5 bases). The germline V and J ends were trimmed by 4 bases and 6 bases, with 23 bases remaining between them. This CDR3 contains 16 residues. CDR1 and CDR2 (germline): SGHRS, YFSETQ. CDR3 sequence: CASSLGLAGAFSEQYF. The CDR3 nucleotides are TGCGCCAGCAGCCTTGGACTGGCGGGTGCGTTTTCCGAGCAGTACTTC.

This sequence joins TRBV6-1 and TRBJ2-7, with TRBD2 matching over 7 bases. This CDR3 contains 14 residues. V lost 1 base, J lost 4 bases, and 4 bases stayed unmatched. From germline, CDR1 is MNHNS and CDR2 SASEGT. As DNA, the CDR3 is TGTGCCAGCAGTGAAGTGTGGGGGGGGTACGAGCAGTACTTC. Amino acid sequence: CASSEVWGGYEQYF.

V usage is TRBV6-1 and J usage is TRBJ1-5; a possible D gene is TRBD1 (5 bases). V was shortened by 10 bases and J by 5 bases, with 15 bases between the two germline ends. This CDR3 is 13 amino acids long. CDR1 is MNHNS, CDR2 SASEGT, per germline. This CDR3 is CATILQGHQPQHF. The CDR3 nucleotides read TGTGCCACCATACTTCAGGGCCATCAGCCCCAGCATTTT.

This clone has only one observation. V usage is TRBV30 and J usage is TRBJ1-5; D is ambiguous. This CDR3 spans 14 amino acids. Trimming shortened V by 0 bases and J by 2 bases, and 8 bases separated the two germline ends. Germline V gives CDR1 GTSNPN, CDR2 SVGIG (reference sequence). CDR3 bases: TGTGCCTGGAGTGTACGGGTGGGCAATCAGCCCCAGCATTTT. Amino acid sequence: CAWSVRVGNQPQHF.

V is TRBV18 and J is TRBJ2-7, with 7 bases lining up with TRBD2. The V gene end was trimmed by 6 bases and the J gene end by 2 bases; junction bases not matched to a gene: 4. CDR1 KGHSH and CDR2 LQKENI come from the germline V gene. This CDR3 has 13 amino acids. The CDR3 loop reads CASSTGRTYEQYF. The CDR3 region has the DNA TGTGCCAGCTCGACCGGGAGGACCTACGAGCAGTACTTC.